This passage covers 32 T cell receptor beta chains from one sample sequenced in a study of blood T cell repertoires in COVID-19. Assay: immunoSEQ multiplex PCR; the TCRdb copy retains only in-frame clones and omits some. The sample lists about 200,000 clones; roughly 79% were seen once. The sample taken for sequencing was PBMCs or T cells enriched from blood (not recorded which). These receptor sequences come from a woman aged 45 to 65 with acute COVID-19.

The V gene is TRBV5-6, the J gene TRBJ1-3; D ambiguous. Trimming cost V 4 bases and J 0 bases, with 14 bases left between them. The CDR3 is 16 residues long. The germline V gene encodes CDR1 SGHDT and CDR2 YYEEEE. In nucleotides, the CDR3 is TGTGCCAGCAGCCCGGGAGGACTTCTCTCTGGAAACACCATATATTTT. Its protein product is CASSPGGLLSGNTIYF.

This chain links TRBV11-2 with TRBJ2-2; 10 bases line up with TRBD1. Trimming removed 5 bases from V and 7 bases from J; junction bases left unmatched: 4. Germline CDR1 and CDR2: SGHAT and FQNNGV. This CDR3 contains 14 residues. CDR3: CASSRDRGSGELFF. The CDR3, as DNA: TGTGCCAGCAGCAGGGACAGGGGTAGCGGGGAGCTGTTTTTT.

Here the CDR3 reads CASSPLAGGIPDTQYF. In nucleotides, the CDR3 is TGCGCCAGCAGCCCTTTAGCGGGAGGGATTCCAGATACGCAGTATTTT. J is TRBJ2-3 and V is TRBV5-1; 11 nucleotides agree with TRBD2. V gave up 4 bases and J gave up 4 bases; unmatched junction bases: 8. Per the germline V gene, CDR1 is SGHRS and CDR2 is YFSETQ. This CDR3 has 16 residues. The full variable domain, with the rest looked up from reference TRBV5-1 and TRBJ2-3, is KAGVTQTPRYLIKTRGQQVTLSCSPISGHRSVSWYQQTPGQGLQFLFEYFSETQRNKGNFPGRFSGRQFSNSRSEMNVSTLELGDSALYLCASSPLAGGIPDTQYFGPGTRLTVL.

The genes are TRBV21-1 and TRBJ1-4; the table calls TRBD1, which could not be checked here. TRBV21-1 is flagged as a pseudogene. The length of the CDR3 is 18 residues. The CDR3 is CASIQTGGEGPTNEKLFF. CDR3 DNA sequence: TGTGCCAGCATCCAGACAGGGGGCGAAGGTCCAACTAATGAAAAACTGTTTTTT.

The gene calls are TRBV4-3 and TRBJ2-6, with 13 bases lining up with TRBD2. The CDR3 runs to 19 residues. The V and J ends lost 0 bases and 4 bases, in that order; junction bases with no gene match: 6. The germline V gene has CDR1 LGHNA and CDR2 YSLEER. CDR3 sequence (DNA): TGCGCCAGCAGCCAAGACATAGGACTAGCGGGGGCCGGGGCCAACGTCCTGACTTTC. This translates into CASSQDIGLAGAGANVLTF.

This clone has just a few counts. The chain links TRBV15 to TRBJ2-1, with D perhaps matching TRBD1 (6 bases). Germline-derived CDR1 and CDR2 are LNHNV and YYDKDF (reference sequence). V shed 4 bases and J shed 2 bases, with 18 bases lying between them. The CDR3 is made up of 17 amino acids. CDR3 region: CATSISGRGKAYNEQFF. The CDR3, as DNA: TGTGCCACCAGCATCTCCGGAAGGGGGAAGGCCTACAATGAGCAGTTCTTC.

This chain connects TRBV7-2 to TRBJ1-6; 8 bases match TRBD1. Germline-derived CDR1 and CDR2 are SGHTA and FQGNSA. The CDR3 sequence is 15 residues long. V was pared by 1 base and J by 4 bases, with 0 bases of the junction left unmatched. In DNA form, the CDR3 reads TGTGCCAGCAGCTTAGACAGGGGGTATAATTCACCCCTCCACTTT. This translates into CASSLDRGYNSPLHF.

The chain is built from TRBV28 and TRBJ1-2; the match to TRBD1 covers 7 bases. J was trimmed by 4 bases and V by 7 bases; bases with no gene match: 9. The CDR3 contains 14 residues. Germline V lookup: CDR1 MDHEN, CDR2 SYDVKM. The CDR3 reads CASTEGARFYGYTF. The CDR3 DNA sequence: TGTGCCAGCACAGAGGGGGCGCGTTTCTATGGCTACACCTTC.

This chain connects TRBV6-5 to TRBJ2-6; no reliable D call. The CDR3 has 15 amino acids. With 3 bases removed from V and 0 bases from J, the gap between germline ends came to 6 bases. The germline V gene encodes CDR1 MNHEY and CDR2 SVGAGI. The CDR3 nucleotides are TGTGCCAGCAGTTATATTAACTCTGGGGCCAACGTCCTGACTTTC. It is translated as CASSYINSGANVLTF.

V gene TRBV6-6 combines with J gene TRBJ2-3; 12 nucleotides agree with TRBD2. Germline CDR1 reads MNHNY; CDR2 reads SVGAGI (reference sequence). The J segment lost 3 bases and the V segment lost 5 bases, leaving 12 bases of the junction unmatched. The CDR3 is made up of 18 amino acids. CDR3 sequence reads: CASSPYGASGGATDTQYF. DNA for the CDR3: TGTGCCAGCAGTCCCTACGGGGCTAGCGGGGGGGCAACAGATACGCAGTATTTT.

V is TRBV5-1 and J is TRBJ1-2; 11 positions agree with TRBD1. Per the germline V gene, CDR1 is SGHRS and CDR2 is YFSETQ. The trim removed 4 bases at V and 8 bases at J, leaving 7 bases unmatched. The CDR3 has 14 residues. In DNA form, the CDR3 reads TGCGCCAGCAGCCCGGGACAGGGGGTAGGAGGCTACACCTTC. Its translation: CASSPGQGVGGYTF.

V usage is TRBV7-2 and J usage is TRBJ2-1, with 10 bases fitting TRBD2. Germline trimming cut 5 bases from V and 4 bases from J; bases unmatched to any gene: 8. The length of the CDR3 is 16 residues. Per germline, CDR1 SGHTA and CDR2 FQGNSA. The CDR3 sequence: CASSRELAGRYNEQFF. For the CDR3, the DNA is TGTGCCAGCAGCCGGGAACTAGCGGGAAGGTACAATGAGCAGTTCTTC.

The rearrangement links TRBV20-1 to TRBJ1-1; no clear D. Per germline, CDR1 DFQATT and CDR2 SNEGSKA (reference sequence). V was cut by 7 bases and J by 7 bases, with 7 bases left in between. CDR3 length equals 9 residues. The CDR3 DNA sequence: TGCAGTGTGGGCCTTGAAGCTTTCTTT. Its protein product is CSVGLEAFF.

The chain carries TRBV28 and TRBJ2-5, with D possibly matching TRBD2 (5 bases). This CDR3 region has 15 residues. Germline assignment: CDR1 MDHEN and CDR2 SYDVKM. V was shortened by 2 bases and J by 3 bases, with 13 bases between the two germline ends. CDR3 coding DNA: TGTGCCAGCAGTTTAGAACTCTGGAGGAAAGAGACCCAGTACTTC. Translation gives CASSLELWRKETQYF.

The chain is built from TRBV18 and TRBJ2-1; 7 nucleotides agree with TRBD1. CDR1 KGHSH and CDR2 LQKENI come from the germline V gene. The CDR3 is 17 residues long. J was trimmed by 3 bases and V by 3 bases; bases with no gene match: 11. The CDR3 DNA follows: TGTGCCAGCTCACCGCCTACAGGGGATGGTAACTACAATGAGCAGTTCTTC. This sequence encodes CASSPPTGDGNYNEQFF.

The DNA of the CDR3 is TGTGCCAGCAGGCGATCTGGGAAGCGCGGGGTTTACGAGCAGTACTTC. Translating it yields CASRRSGKRGVYEQYF. The gene calls are TRBV3-1 (or the pseudogene TRBV3-2) and TRBJ2-7; the D gene is possibly TRBD2 (6 bases). The CDR3 consists of 16 residues. From germline, CDR1 is LGHDT and CDR2 YNNKEL (reference sequence). The V gene lost 6 bases and the J gene lost 4 bases, with 22 bases spanning the gap.

The chain carries TRBV3-1 (or the pseudogene TRBV3-2) and TRBJ2-3; TRBD2 agrees at 8 bases. Germline CDR1 reads LGHDT; CDR2 reads YNNKEL (reference sequence). The CDR3 is 17 amino acids. V shed 1 base and J 0 bases; nucleotides not matched to a gene: 6. The CDR3, as DNA: TGTGCCAGCAGCCAAGCCAGCGGGGGCCCTAGCACAGATACGCAGTATTTT. Translation gives CASSQASGGPSTDTQYF.

V usage is TRBV5-4 and J usage is TRBJ2-7; D may be TRBD1 (5 bases). CDR3 length: 13 amino acids. The V gene lost 4 bases and the J gene lost 5 bases, with 13 bases spanning the gap. CDR1 and CDR2 (germline): SGHNT, YYREEE (reference sequence). As DNA, the CDR3 is TGTGCCAGCAGCCGTGACAGCTTAGACGAGCAGTACTTC. Amino acids: CASSRDSLDEQYF. The full variable domain, rest sourced from reference TRBV5-4 and TRBJ2-7, is ETGVTQSPTHLIKTRGQQVTLRCSSQSGHNTVSWYQQALGQGPQFIFQYYREEENGRGNFPPRFSGLQFPNYSSELNVNALELDDSALYLCASSRDSLDEQYFGPGTRLTVT.

This clone was seen a single time. V is TRBV4-3 and J is TRBJ1-1; D perhaps matches TRBD1 (6 bases). Germline CDR1 and CDR2: LGHNA and YSLEER. With 0 bases removed from V and 1 base from J, the gap between germline ends came to 21 bases. This CDR3 spans 19 amino acids. The CDR3 loop is CASSQEGTSFMTGNTEAFF. CDR3 DNA sequence: TGCGCCAGCAGCCAAGAGGGTACATCATTTATGACAGGGAACACTGAAGCTTTCTTT.

The CDR3 sequence: CASSQQPGQGRTEAFF. The CDR3 region has the DNA TGTGCCAGCAGCCAACAACCGGGACAGGGGAGGACTGAAGCTTTCTTT. The rearrangement uses TRBV14 and TRBJ1-1; TRBD1 matches at 10 bases. The CDR3 contains 16 residues. Germline CDR1 reads SGHDN; CDR2 reads FVKESK. Losses at the gene ends were 2 bases for V and 5 bases for J; bases not matched to a gene: 8.

The CDR3 loop is CASSFRRGVAGLYNEQFF. The CDR3 nucleotides read TGTGCCAGCAGCTTTCGTCGTGGGGTAGCGGGGTTATACAATGAGCAGTTCTTC. V is TRBV7-6 and J is TRBJ2-1; 8 bases are shared with TRBD2. Germline V gene lookup returns CDR1 SGHVS and CDR2 FNYEAQ. This CDR3 contains 18 residues. The junction had 14 bases not matched to a gene; V was cut back by 3 bases and J by 4 bases. Using reference TRBV7-6 and TRBJ2-1 for the parts outside the CDR3, the full variable domain is GAGVSQSPRYKVTKRGQDVALRCDPISGHVSLYWYRQALGQGPEFLTYFNYEAQQDKSGLPNDRFSAERPEGSISTLTIQRTEQRDSAMYRCASSFRRGVAGLYNEQFFGPGTRLTVL.

In nucleotides, the CDR3 is TGTGCCAGCAGTGAATCTAGCGGGAGGGTCAATGAGCAGTTCTTC. Its translation: CASSESSGRVNEQFF. The rearrangement joins TRBV6-1 to TRBJ2-1, with 12 bases identical to TRBD2. CDR3 length: 15 residues. V shed 2 bases and J 6 bases; nucleotides not matched to a gene: 2. Per germline, CDR1 MNHNS and CDR2 SASEGT.

The CDR3 region has the DNA TGTGCCAGCAGCCAGGACAGGGGTGAAGCTTTCTTT. Its translation is CASSQDRGEAFF. This chain uses TRBV11-2 with TRBJ1-1; 9 nucleotides line up with TRBD1. With 5 bases clipped from V and 7 bases from J, the junction kept 2 bases outside the gene matches. The CDR3 is 12 amino acids. The germline V gene encodes CDR1 SGHAT and CDR2 FQNNGV.

The chain recombines TRBV6-5 with TRBJ2-1; a weak D match, TRBD2 (6 bases). CDR3 size: 15 residues. CDR1 and CDR2 (germline): MNHEY, SVGAGI. The V and J ends lost 0 bases and 6 bases respectively, with 12 bases between them. CDR3 sequence: CASSYSRVGGNEQFF. The CDR3 DNA sequence: TGTGCCAGCAGTTACTCGAGGGTGGGGGGCAATGAGCAGTTCTTC.

The genes are TRBV5-1 and TRBJ1-5; no definite D call. Germline CDR1 reads SGHRS; CDR2 reads YFSETQ. V was cut by 0 bases and J by 4 bases, with 5 bases left in between. This CDR3 comprises 13 residues. The CDR3 region is CASSLEQNQPQHF. The CDR3, as DNA: TGCGCCAGCAGCTTGGAACAAAATCAGCCCCAGCATTTT.

This clone was observed once. The chain combines TRBV29-1 with TRBJ2-5; weak D call: TRBD2 (7 bases). V gave up 4 bases and J gave up 5 bases, with 17 bases separating them. This CDR3 has 14 amino acids. Germline assignment: CDR1 SQVTM and CDR2 ANQGSEA. CDR3 in amino acids: CSVALGGAGETQYF. Here the CDR3 DNA reads TGCAGCGTTGCCCTAGGGGGGGCGGGTGAGACCCAGTACTTC.

The chain recombines TRBV28 with TRBJ1-5; no definite D call. CDR1 is MDHEN and CDR2 is SYDVKM in the germline V gene. Trimming took 6 bases from V and 6 from J, leaving 18 bases between them. The CDR3 sequence is 15 residues long. The CDR3 nucleotides read TGTGCCAGCAGGGTATGGTCGGGGTTTGGTCAGCCCCAGCATTTT. Its protein product is CASRVWSGFGQPQHF.

This clone was detected only once. This chain uses TRBV5-1 with TRBJ2-3, with D tentatively TRBD2 (5 bases). This CDR3 is 15 amino acids long. V shed 6 bases and J shed 0 bases, with 14 bases lying between them. Germline values: CDR1 SGHRS, CDR2 YFSETQ. In nucleotides, the CDR3 is TGCGCCAGCAAGAGGACTGGGGATAGCACAGATACGCAGTATTTT. This gives the protein CASKRTGDSTDTQYF.

A few counts support this clone. The CDR3 DNA reads as TGTGCCAGCTCACCAACCAGGGGACAACGGAACACCATATATTTT. Encoded protein: CASSPTRGQRNTIYF. The genes are TRBV18 and TRBJ1-3; TRBD1 is a possible D gene (6 bases). V lost 2 bases and J 7 bases, leaving 15 bases between the germline ends. Germline CDR1 is KGHSH and CDR2 is LQKENI. The CDR3 sequence is 15 residues long.

In DNA, the CDR3 is TGTGCCAGCAGTTTAAATCGTTGGGGACAGAGGAGCTCCTACGAGCAGTACTTC. Protein product: CASSLNRWGQRSSYEQYF. The chain employs TRBV28 and TRBJ2-7; TRBD1 aligns across 7 bases. In germline, CDR1 is MDHEN, CDR2 SYDVKM. CDR3 length: 18 residues. The junction had 13 bases not matched to a gene; V was cut back by 2 bases and J by 0 bases. The full variable domain, completed using reference TRBV28 and TRBJ2-7, is DVKVTQSSRYLVKRTGEKVFLECVQDMDHENMFWYRQDPGLGLRLIYFSYDVKMKEKGDIPEGYSVSREKKERFSLILESASTNQTSMYLCASSLNRWGQRSSYEQYFGPGTRLTVT.

The rearrangement links TRBV28 to TRBJ1-4, with D possibly matching TRBD1 (6 bases). Between the trimmed V and J ends, which lost 4 bases and 1 base, there was a span of 7 bases. The CDR3 totals 14 residues. Germline loops: CDR1 MDHEN, CDR2 SYDVKM. CDR3 bases: TGTGCCAGCAGTTCGACAGGAACTAATGAAAAACTGTTTTTT. It is translated as CASSSTGTNEKLFF.

The chain links TRBV4-3 to TRBJ1-1; 7 bases map to TRBD1. Looked up from germline, CDR1 is LGHNA and CDR2 is YSLEER. The CDR3 runs to 15 residues. The junction had 6 bases not matched to a gene; V was cut back by 2 bases and J by 3 bases. The CDR3 is CASSQNDREDTEAFF. In DNA form, the CDR3 reads TGCGCCAGCAGCCAAAACGACAGGGAGGACACTGAAGCTTTCTTT.